One and the same sample provided the 19 T cell receptor beta chains below, sequenced in a study of CXCR3-negative and CXCR3-positive naive CD8 T cells (dated by TCRdb to between 2017 and 2020). The sequencer was a NextSeq 550. The Human TCR Profiling Kit (MiLaboratory) was used to make UMI-labeled 5' RACE TRB cDNA libraries. TCRdb reanalyzed the reads, keeping one entry per CDR3 protein sequence and omitting DNA. This sample's table carries tens of thousands of distinct CDR3 sequences. Jointly, the top ten make up more than 14% of the sample. Material for sequencing was memory CD8+ T cells from blood. The cell subset or site label, read with the paper, signifies: conventional CD8+ memory T cells (TMEM), sorted as controls. The receptors were sampled from a human donor in good health. Some clones in this sample may be carry-over from other donors' samples.

The chain uses TRBV7-7 and TRBJ2-1; the D gene TCRdb calls, TRBD1, cannot be checked with no DNA. Germline values: CDR1 SSHAT, CDR2 FNYEAQ (reference sequence). The CDR3 consists of 14 residues. CDR3 protein: CASSHNGRSNEQFF.

V is TRBV7-8 and J is TRBJ2-5; the TRBD1 assignment by TCRdb is unverifiable without DNA. This CDR3 is 14 amino acids long. Germline lookup yields CDR1 SGHVS and CDR2 FQNEAQ. CDR3 residues: CASSLGTGVETQYF.

This sequence joins TRBV18 and TRBJ2-3; the TCRdb call, TRBD1, lacks DNA for checking. CDR3 size: 16 residues. The V gene's germline CDR1 is KGHSH and CDR2 LQKENI. The CDR3 spells CASSPQHRVPGDTQYF.

The rearrangement uses TRBV29-1 and TRBJ2-7; as DNA is missing, the TRBD2 call by TCRdb cannot be tested. This CDR3 is built from 11 residues. The germline CDR1 and CDR2 sequences are SQVTM and ANQGSEA. The CDR3 here is CSVASGREQYF.

The genes are TRBV25-1 and TRBJ2-7. This CDR3 region has 13 residues. Germline loops: CDR1 MGHDK, CDR2 SYGVNS. The CDR3 loop reads CASSWVGLYEQYF.

This sequence joins TRBV7-9 and TRBJ2-1; TCRdb's D gene call, TRBD2, goes unchecked for lack of DNA. This CDR3 region has 13 residues. CDR1 SEHNR and CDR2 FQNEAQ come from the germline V gene (reference sequence). The CDR3 loop reads CASSLPGLNEQFF.

V is TRBV12-5 and J is TRBJ1-1; the TCRdb D gene call, TRBD1, has no DNA to confirm it. Germline V CDR1 and CDR2: LGHNT, FRNRAP. The CDR3 is made up of 15 amino acids. CDR3 sequence reads: CASGLFTDRNTEAFF.

V usage is TRBV11-2 and J usage is TRBJ2-1; TCRdb's D call, TRBD1, is unchecked because there is no DNA. The CDR3 totals 15 residues. Germline values: CDR1 SGHAT, CDR2 FQNNGV. The CDR3: CASSLTGGPINEQFF.

The V call is TRBV7-6, the J call TRBJ2-3. The CDR3 is made up of 15 amino acids. Per the germline V gene, CDR1 is SGHVS and CDR2 is FNYEAQ. CDR3 region: CASRNNGVSTDTQYF.

This rearrangement joins TRBV7-2 to TRBJ2-7; the TCRdb call, TRBD1, lacks DNA for checking. The CDR3 loop spans 13 amino acids. Germline-derived CDR1 and CDR2 are SGHTA and FQGNSA. CDR3 amino acids: CASSWGGGGEQYF.

V gene TRBV6-2 or TRBV6-3 combines with J gene TRBJ2-7. The V gene's germline CDR1 is MNHEY and CDR2 SVGEGT. This CDR3 spans 15 amino acids. This chain's CDR3 is CASSPSAGVSYEQYF.

The rearrangement joins TRBV3-1 to TRBJ2-5; TCRdb's D call of TRBD1 is untestable without DNA. This CDR3 is built from 15 residues. Germline V gene data show CDR1 as LGHDT and CDR2 as YNNKEL (reference sequence). CDR3 sequence reads: CASSPPGAGAKTQYF.

The chain combines TRBV11-3 with TRBJ2-1. The V gene's germline CDR1 is SGHNT and CDR2 YENEEA. The CDR3 has 13 amino acids. The CDR3 spells CASSPTLNAEQFF.

The genes are TRBV28 and TRBJ2-1; checking the TCRdb D call of TRBD1 is not possible without DNA. CDR1 is MDHEN and CDR2 is SYDVKM in the germline V gene. The CDR3 is 16 residues long. The CDR3 spells CASSLLSRGVNNEQFF.

The J gene is TRBJ2-7, the V gene TRBV29-1; TCRdb designates TRBD1, a call that cannot be tested without DNA. The CDR3 runs to 16 residues. Per germline, CDR1 SQVTM and CDR2 ANQGSEA. The CDR3: CSVEAVSGGDSYEQYF.

The chain combines TRBV9 with TRBJ2-7; the D call of TRBD1 rests on TCRdb alone, since no DNA is present to check it. In germline, CDR1 is SGDLS, CDR2 YYNGEE. The CDR3 spans 15 residues. The CDR3: CASSVRDLGPYEQYF.

This chain connects TRBV7-6 to TRBJ2-1; TCRdb selects TRBD2, and the lack of DNA leaves this call unchecked. This CDR3 has 14 residues. CDR1 and CDR2 from the germline V gene are SGHVS and FNYEAQ. The CDR3 protein is CASSRLAGDNEQFF.

The V gene is TRBV20-1, the J gene TRBJ2-7. Germline CDR1 is DFQATT and CDR2 is SNEGSKA (reference sequence). The CDR3 loop spans 13 amino acids. This chain's CDR3 is CSARDLHTYEQYF.

The gene calls are TRBV10-3 and TRBJ1-1; lacking DNA, the TRBD1 call made by TCRdb goes unchecked. The germline V gene encodes CDR1 ENHRY and CDR2 SYGVKD. CDR3 size: 16 residues. CDR3 loop: CAISTTFRTANTEAFF.